The T cell receptor beta chain described here comes from a study of blood T cell repertoires in COVID-19 (dated by TCRdb to between 2020 and 2021). Turning to the overall study: Collaborator samples came from the United States, Italy and Spain and covered acute and convalescent phases of COVID-19. The prospective study material was composed of cDNA or gDNA derived from T cells, B-cell-depleted T cells, or PBMCs. The dataset comprised deeply sampled blood TCRbeta repertoires from subjects exposed to, actively infected with, or recovered from COVID-19. A freely available public database, intended as a resource for researchers studying the immune response to SARS-CoV-2, is where the repertoires were released. Samples were obtained from the ongoing ImmuneRACE study (first 160 participants) and from 1,000 to 1,500 subjects provided by 6 global collaborators. A de-identified subject ID, COVID-19 status, age in years and sex were almost always included in the sample metadata. Where available, HLA class I and class II types were taken from metadata supplied by the sample provider and were not determined by assay-based typing.

TCRbeta CDR3 regions were amplified from genomic DNA using the immunoSEQ Assay, a bias-controlled multiplex PCR. The paper's processing steps were these. Within the assay, amplification of reference gene primers was used to estimate how many nucleated cells each sample contained. To quantify the absolute abundance of each unique TCRbeta CDR3 rearrangement, sequence reads were collapsed and filtered. For each sample, productive Simpson clonality was calculated as the square root of Simpson's diversity index over productive rearrangements. Here the immuneACCESS table is served through TCRdb, limited to in-frame sequences with V and J called. Missing clones are a known gap in these copies; in checked studies unresolved V genes cover under half, and the rest lacks a known reason. V and J calls and clone size are copied from that table; D and trimming were computed from the DNA. This sample comprises 150,000 to 200,000 clones, approximately 88% of them detected only once. Of the sample, 3% to 4.5% is held by the ten largest clones.

Another Seattle source contributed samples from volunteer blood donors who had recovered from COVID-19. The collaborating institutions used their own protocols to collect whole blood in K2EDTA tubes. Collaborator samples were shipped for TCRbeta analysis as frozen whole blood, isolated PBMCs, or DNA extracted from either sample type. CDR1 LNHDA and CDR2 SQIVND are derived from the germline V gene (reference sequence). V trim: 4 bases; J trim: 3 bases; unmatched bases: 6. From the cysteine through the phenylalanine, the CDR3 covers 15 amino acids. The only DNA kept is the CDR3, 45 bases in frame from the first base. Study-wide conclusions, independent of this receptor: The quantity of clinical and demographic metadata differed by source and by participant and was supplied without curation.

As concerns this clone: Its antigen is unknown. No base-level quality is on record; no much larger clone is a single base apart.

The rearrangement joined TRBV19 to TRBJ2-1; 7 central nucleotides agree with TRBD2. Input material: peripheral blood. This receptor was obtained from a woman in her fifties or sixties who had recovered from COVID-19. CDR3 protein: CASSTNRGVYNEQFF. The DNA sequence is given as TGTGCCAGTAGTACTAACCGGGGGGTCTACAATGAGCAGTTCTTC.